Included here is one TCR beta chain sequence, with context. TCRdb re-called the 5' RACE reads, yielding one record per CDR3 amino acid sequence without DNA. Its listing shows about 550,000 distinct CDR3 sequences. This sample was taken from a study of T cells expressing NK-cell markers. Germline V gene sequence: CDR1 MNHEY, CDR2 SMNVEV (reference sequence). The CDR3 consists of 17 residues. The specimen sequenced was blood T cells: a sorted CD56 or NKG2C T cell subset, CD4+ or CD8+ T cells, or bulk PBMC T cells (not recorded which). This TCR derives from a young man in good health. The chain employs TRBV27 and TRBJ2-7; there is no DNA to check the TCRdb D call of TRBD1. This CDR3 reads CASMSKPGGLEAYEQYF.